The TCR beta chain described here comes from a study of blood T cell repertoires in COVID-19. The CDR3 covers 17 residues. Trimming left V 0 bases short and J 0 bases short, with 12 bases between. Germline CDR1 and CDR2: MGHRA and YSYEKL. Produced via immunoSEQ multiplex PCR; TCRdb's table is partial and in-frame only. Found here are fewer than 300,000 clones, around 89% of them singletons; the top ten hold approximately 6.5%. The sample holds one count of this clone. The chain joins TRBV4-1 to TRBJ1-5; a possible D gene is TRBD1 (5 bases). The sequencing input was peripheral blood. This TCR was sampled from a woman aged 45-65 years with COVID-19, enrolled during active disease. The CDR3 here is CASSQDGGGFSNQPQHF. CDR3 bases: TGCGCCAGCAGCCAAGATGGGGGGGGGTTTAGCAATCAGCCCCAGCATTTT.